This T cell receptor beta chain was identified during a study of control samples from healthy donors and cancer patients (dated by TCRdb to about 2020). Receptor libraries were prepared by the immunoSEQ multiplex PCR assay. The table was pulled from immuneACCESS by TCRdb, which kept in-frame rearrangements only. Such tables lose some clones; where checked, under half of the loss comes from unresolved V genes, and the rest has no known cause. In this sample the table shows around 120,000 clones, roughly 93% of which occur a single time. The ten biggest clones cover around 2.5% of the sample. This clone was recorded only once. Its specific antigen is unknown. Per-nucleotide qualities are absent, and no much larger clonotype sits a single base away. This clonotype originated in a man aged 25-45 years in good health. Sequencing was performed on blood.

The DNA reads TGTGCCAGCAGCCGGACAGAAGGGCAGTTCTTC. Its amino acids are CASSRTEGQFF. The chain was built from TRBV7-9 and TRBJ2-1, with a tentative D gene TRBD1 over 6 matching bases. Looking up the germline V gene (reference sequence) yields CDR1 SEHNR and CDR2 FQNEAQ. V loses 5 bases, J loses 12 bases, and the germline ends lie 11 bases apart. The CDR3, from cysteine to phenylalanine, totals 11 residues. Just the 33-base CDR3 DNA is kept, in frame starting at base 1. The variable domain in full, with residues beyond the CDR3 obtained from the reference TRBV7-9 and TRBJ2-1 genes, is DTGVSQNPRHKITKRGQNVTFRCDPISEHNRLYWYRQTLGQGPEFLTYFQNEAQLEKSRLLSDRFSAERPKGSFSTLEIQRTEQGDSAMYLCASSRTEGQFFGPGTRLTVL.